This T cell receptor (beta chain) was identified in a study of tissue T cells after allogeneic stem cell transplantation. The data were produced by immunoSEQ multiplex PCR, yet TCRdb's version contains in-frame clones alone and is incomplete. The sample shows 800 or so clones, around 43% of them seen only once. Autopsy tissues included GI tract, liver, skin and lymphoid organs. The CDR3 is 14 residues long. The ends were cut back, 4 bases at V and 3 bases at J, with 13 bases in the middle. Germline V gives CDR1 SGHAT, CDR2 FQNNGV. The specimen was jejunal tissue, collected at autopsy. The sequence derives from a female patient aged 40 to 75 with steroid-refractory graft-versus-host disease after an allogeneic stem cell transplant. The graft donor may account for some of the T cells. This chain connects TRBV11-2 to TRBJ2-7; perhaps TRBD2 as D (5 bases). The CDR3: CASSSWTVSYEQYF. The DNA of the CDR3 is TGTGCCAGCAGCTCCTGGACTGTCAGCTACGAGCAGTACTTC.